The 7 T cell receptor beta chains presented below share a single source sample, sequenced in a study of regulatory T cells in long-lasting Graves disease. Construction of the TCR beta libraries employed iRepertoire HTBI primers in conjunction with Arm-PCR of CDR3 regions. TCRdb used MiXCR to reprocess the multiplex PCR reads, holding one entry per CDR3 protein. In the table there are hundreds of thousands of distinct CDR3 sequences, roughly 16% of which are singletons. Indicated time point: newly diagnosed GD, antithyroid drugs for less than 3 months. PBMC-derived RNA was used for the TCR library. The same data also contributed to another study, on T cells in Graves' hyperthyroidism and ophthalmopathy.

The source was peripheral blood mononuclear cells (PBMCs), collected at new diagnosis, from a patient treated with antithyroid drugs. The origin of the receptors is a man in his late teens or twenties with Graves disease.

Ten or more counts support this clonotype. The chain links TRBV5-5 to TRBJ2-3, with no clear D. Germline V gene sequence: CDR1 SGHKS, CDR2 YYEKEE (reference sequence). V shed 2 bases and J shed 5 bases, with 9 bases lying between them. This CDR3 region has 13 residues. CDR3 sequence (DNA): TGTGCCAGCAGCTTTTACACGGGAGATACGCAGTATTTT. The encoded protein is CASSFYTGDTQYF. The full variable domain, completed using reference TRBV5-5 and TRBJ2-3, is DAGVTQSPTHLIKTRGQQVTLRCSPISGHKSVSWYQQVLGQGPQFIFQYYEKEERGRGNFPDRFSARQFPNYSSELNVNALLLGDSALYLCASSFYTGDTQYFGPGTRLTVL.

This clonotype was seen once. This likely comes from a read error, as the CDR3 has no conserved phenylalanine or tryptophan at its end. CDR3 residues: CASSLEPLGYGYTS. CDR3 DNA: TGCGCCAGCAGCTTGGAACCCCTAGGGTATGGCTACACCTCC. The chain joins TRBV5-1 to TRBJ1-2; D not certain. Germline lookup yields CDR1 SGHRS and CDR2 YFSETQ. V dropped 0 bases and J dropped 5 bases, with 11 bases sitting between them. This CDR3 is built from 14 residues.

This clonotype was detected ten times or more. The CDR3 loop reads CASSPSGAGWGNEQFF. The CDR3 bases are TGTGCCAGCAGCCCCAGTGGAGCGGGATGGGGCAATGAGCAGTTCTTC. The rearrangement joins TRBV7-9 to TRBJ2-1; the match to TRBD2 covers 7 bases. The CDR3 sequence is 16 residues long. The germline gives CDR1 SEHNR, CDR2 FQNEAQ (reference sequence). After removal of 5 bases from V and 6 bases from J, the junction contained 13 bases not matched to a gene.

This clonotype was counted at least ten times. The V call is TRBV12-3 or TRBV12-4, the J call TRBJ2-2; TRBD1 might be the D (6 bases). There are 14 residues in the CDR3. V shed 6 bases and J shed 6 bases, with 14 bases lying between them. The CDR3 DNA is TGTGCCAGCAGGCGTCCTACAGGGTCCGGGGAGCTGTTTTTT. Encoded protein: CASRRPTGSGELFF.

In this sample, this clonotype turned up a few times. CDR3 amino acids: CASSPPTGAGVSETQYF. The CDR3 nucleotides read TGTGCCAGCTCACCACCGACGGGAGCGGGCGTATCGGAGACCCAGTACTTC. The gene calls are TRBV18 and TRBJ2-5; possibly TRBD2 for D (6 bases). The germline V and J ends were trimmed by 0 bases and 5 bases, with 19 bases remaining between them. This CDR3 is 17 amino acids long. Per the germline V gene, CDR1 is KGHSH and CDR2 is LQKENI.

This clonotype was detected only a few times. The chain combines TRBV7-9 with TRBJ1-1; D might be TRBD1 (5 bases). In germline, CDR1 is SEHNR, CDR2 FQNEAQ (reference sequence). Trimming took 5 bases from V and 1 from J, leaving 20 bases between them. This CDR3 contains 17 residues. CDR3 region: CASSPRPGRSANTEAFF. The CDR3 DNA reads as TGTGCCAGCAGCCCGCGTCCGGGACGGTCAGCGAACACTGAAGCTTTCTTT.

This clonotype showed up many times. The gene calls are TRBV3-1 and TRBJ2-7, with 9 positions matching TRBD2. The germline gives CDR1 LGHDT, CDR2 YNNKEL (reference sequence). The V segment lost 4 bases and the J segment 4 bases; nucleotides outside the gene matches: 5. The length of the CDR3 is 14 residues. For the CDR3, the DNA is TGTGCCAGCAGCCGCGGGAGGGCCGCGTACGAGCAGTACTTC. It encodes CASSRGRAAYEQYF.